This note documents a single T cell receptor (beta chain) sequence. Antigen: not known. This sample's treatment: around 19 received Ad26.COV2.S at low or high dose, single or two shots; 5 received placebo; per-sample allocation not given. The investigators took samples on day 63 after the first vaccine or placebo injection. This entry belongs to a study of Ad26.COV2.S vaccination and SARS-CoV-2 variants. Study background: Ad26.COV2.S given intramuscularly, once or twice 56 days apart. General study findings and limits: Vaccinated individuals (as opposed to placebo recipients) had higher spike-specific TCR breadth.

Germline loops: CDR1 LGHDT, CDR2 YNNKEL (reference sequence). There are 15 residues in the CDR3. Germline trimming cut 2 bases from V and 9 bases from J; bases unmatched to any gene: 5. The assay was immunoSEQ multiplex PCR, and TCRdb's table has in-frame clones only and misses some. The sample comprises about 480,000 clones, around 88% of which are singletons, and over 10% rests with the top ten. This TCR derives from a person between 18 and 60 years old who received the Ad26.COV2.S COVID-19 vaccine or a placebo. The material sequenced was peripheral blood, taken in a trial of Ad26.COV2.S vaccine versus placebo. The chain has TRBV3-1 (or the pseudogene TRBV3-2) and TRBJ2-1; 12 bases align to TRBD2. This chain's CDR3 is CASSQLAGGPGEQFF. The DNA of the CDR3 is TGTGCCAGCAGCCAACTAGCGGGAGGGCCAGGTGAGCAGTTCTTC.